Listed below are T cell receptor beta chains from one sample, sequenced in a study of beta chain features in type 1 diabetes. Assay: immunoSEQ multiplex PCR; the TCRdb copy retains only in-frame clones and omits some. The sample has about 70,000 clones, approximately 47% seen once. The sequenced sample was central memory CD4+ T cells from blood. The receptors stem from a man aged 30-40 years with type 1 diabetes. Both conserved end residues are part of each CDR3. Each record gives: V gene, D gene, J gene, clone size, CDR3 DNA, CDR3 protein. The D gene is left open where the match is weak. Clone size, where shown, is once, few, many, or a class for clones that have expanded.

v_call: TRBV11-3; d_call: -; j_call: TRBJ2-7; clone_size: -; cdr3_nt: TGTGCCAGCAGCTTAGGCCGGACTGCTACCTACGAGCAGTACTTC; cdr3_aa: CASSLGRTATYEQYF
v_call: TRBV27; d_call: -; j_call: TRBJ2-5; clone_size: -; cdr3_nt: TGTGCCAGCAGTCCCTTTGGGGCGCGTGAGACCCAGTACTTC; cdr3_aa: CASSPFGARETQYF
v_call: TRBV9; d_call: TRBD1; j_call: TRBJ2-2; clone_size: once; cdr3_nt: TGTGCCAGCAGCGACGCCGCAGGACAGGGGAACACCGGGGAGCTGTTTTTT; cdr3_aa: CASSDAAGQGNTGELFF
v_call: TRBV7-2; d_call: TRBD2; j_call: TRBJ2-7; clone_size: -; cdr3_nt: TGTGCCAGCAGCTACGGGACTAGCGGGAGACACGTCGAGCAGTACTTC; cdr3_aa: CASSYGTSGRHVEQYF
v_call: TRBV6-1; d_call: TRBD1; j_call: TRBJ2-7; clone_size: -; cdr3_nt: TGTGCCAGCAGTGCCGGCTACAGGGGACGGTCCTACGAGCAGTACTTC; cdr3_aa: CASSAGYRGRSYEQYF
v_call: TRBV2; d_call: -; j_call: TRBJ2-3; clone_size: -; cdr3_nt: TGTGCCAGCACAGGGGGAGGCAGGGGGGACTCAGATACGCAGTATTTT; cdr3_aa: CASTGGGRGDSDTQYF
v_call: TRBV6-1; d_call: -; j_call: TRBJ1-6; clone_size: -; cdr3_nt: TGTGCCAGCAGTGGAAAGGGGAATTCGCATGGACCCCTCCACTTT; cdr3_aa: CASSGKGNSHGPLHF
v_call: TRBV29-1; d_call: -; j_call: TRBJ1-1; clone_size: few; cdr3_nt: TGCAGCGTGTCAGGGGCGAACACTGAAGCTTTCTTT; cdr3_aa: CSVSGANTEAFF
v_call: TRBV5-8; d_call: -; j_call: TRBJ2-5; clone_size: -; cdr3_nt: TGTGCCAGCAGCTTAAGGACAGCTAACCAAGAGACCCAGTACTTC; cdr3_aa: CASSLRTANQETQYF
v_call: TRBV9; d_call: TRBD1; j_call: TRBJ1-2; clone_size: few; cdr3_nt: TGTGCCAGCAGCGAGGAGACAGGGGGCCGATATGGCTACACCTTC; cdr3_aa: CASSEETGGRYGYTF
v_call: TRBV12-1; d_call: -; j_call: TRBJ2-1; clone_size: -; cdr3_nt: TGTGCCAGCAGCTCAAACTATAGCGGAGTTTACAATGAGCAGTTCTTC; cdr3_aa: CASSSNYSGVYNEQFF
v_call: TRBV29-1; d_call: TRBD1; j_call: TRBJ2-1; clone_size: once; cdr3_nt: TGCAGCGTTGACCCCTGGGGGGGACAGGGTACTGTGCCGTTCTTC; cdr3_aa: CSVDPWGGQGTVPFF
v_call: TRBV12-5; d_call: TRBD1; j_call: TRBJ1-1; clone_size: -; cdr3_nt: TGTGCTAGTGGTCCGCCCAGGGGGATGAACACTGAAGCTTTCTTT; cdr3_aa: CASGPPRGMNTEAFF
v_call: TRBV19; d_call: TRBD1; j_call: TRBJ2-7; clone_size: -; cdr3_nt: TGTGCCAGTAGTGCCAGGACAGGGCCCTACGAGCAGTACTTC; cdr3_aa: CASSARTGPYEQYF
v_call: TRBV18; d_call: TRBD1; j_call: TRBJ2-5; clone_size: once; cdr3_nt: TGTGCCAGCTCATCAGGGACAGGTGGACAAGAGACCCAGTACTTC; cdr3_aa: CASSSGTGGQETQYF
v_call: TRBV5-5; d_call: -; j_call: TRBJ2-1; clone_size: -; cdr3_nt: TGTGCCAGCAGCTTGGGTCCCGAGAATGAGCAGTTCTTC; cdr3_aa: CASSLGPENEQFF
v_call: TRBV28; d_call: TRBD1; j_call: TRBJ2-7; clone_size: -; cdr3_nt: TGTGCCAGCAACTCCCAGGGGGGACAGGGATCCTACGAGCAGTACTTC; cdr3_aa: CASNSQGGQGSYEQYF
v_call: TRBV10-3; d_call: TRBD1; j_call: TRBJ2-3; clone_size: few; cdr3_nt: TGTGCCATCAGTCAATCGGGACAGAGCACAGATACGCAGTATTTT; cdr3_aa: CAISQSGQSTDTQYF
v_call: TRBV7-9; d_call: -; j_call: TRBJ1-2; clone_size: -; cdr3_nt: TGTGCCAGCAGCTTGAACAGCCCCTCCTATGGCTACACCTTC; cdr3_aa: CASSLNSPSYGYTF
v_call: TRBV18; d_call: -; j_call: TRBJ2-3; clone_size: few; cdr3_nt: TGTGCCAGCTCACCGGGACTGGCGACAGATACGCAGTATTTT; cdr3_aa: CASSPGLATDTQYF
v_call: TRBV5-1; d_call: TRBD2; j_call: TRBJ2-5; clone_size: -; cdr3_nt: TGCGCCAGCAGCTCGACTAGCCCACAAGAGACCCAGTACTTC; cdr3_aa: CASSSTSPQETQYF
v_call: TRBV6-1; d_call: -; j_call: TRBJ2-7; clone_size: -; cdr3_nt: TGTGCCAGCAGTGAAAGGCAGGTCTACGAGCAGTACTTC; cdr3_aa: CASSERQVYEQYF